Reported below is one TCR beta chain. Sequenced by immunoSEQ multiplex PCR; TCRdb stores in-frame clones only, minus some. The sample gives about 48,000 clones, 88% of which show up once; 0.95% to 1.5% is in the top ten. CDR1 is GTSNPN and CDR2 is SVGIG in the germline V gene (reference sequence). With 2 bases clipped from V and 4 bases from J, the junction kept 6 bases outside the gene matches. This CDR3 is built from 14 residues. The data are from a study of T cell changes during pregnancy in multiple sclerosis. This material consisted of CD4+ T cells from peripheral blood mononuclear cells, taken in the second trimester of pregnancy. This TCR came from a female donor with multiple sclerosis, enrolled in a pregnancy study. The chain employs TRBV30 and TRBJ1-2; 8 bases fit TRBD1. Here the CDR3 DNA reads TGTGCCTGGAGTTTAAACAGGGGGGTCTATGGCTACACCTTC. It encodes CAWSLNRGVYGYTF.